Listed below are T cell receptor beta chains from one sample, sequenced in a study of cytomegalovirus exposure and HLA in healthy donors. TCRdb keeps only in-frame clones here, not all; method: immunoSEQ multiplex PCR. Among tens of thousands of clones listed, approximately 80% were seen once. The specimen sequenced was PBMCs. The receptors derive from a man younger than 40 in good health and CMV-seronegative. Each CDR3 is given with its conserved first and last residue. The D gene is left open where the match is weak. Clone size is not always given. Where it is, it says once, few, many or a class for expanded clones.

>TRBJ2-7|NA|TRBV11-2|TRBD2
CASSLDWGGSHEQYF
TGTGCCAGCAGCTTAGACTGGGGGGGTTCGCACGAGCAGTACTTC
>TRBJ2-7|NA|TRBV2|NA
CASSSTETYEQYF
TGTGCCAGCAGTTCGACAGAGACTTACGAGCAGTACTTC
>TRBJ1-3|NA|TRBV2|NA
CASRVQGPGNTIYF
TGTGCCAGCAGAGTTCAGGGTCCTGGAAACACCATATATTTT
>TRBJ2-3|once|TRBV7-9|TRBD2
CASSSTSGTQYF
TGTGCCAGCAGCTCAACTAGCGGGACGCAGTATTTT
>TRBJ1-1|NA|TRBV18|NA
CASSPTTLNLAEAFF
TGTGCCAGCTCACCGACGACACTTAACCTCGCCGAAGCTTTCTTT
>TRBJ1-5|NA|TRBV12-5|NA
CASGLVQGYSNQPQHF
TGTGCTAGTGGTTTGGTTCAGGGCTATAGCAATCAGCCCCAGCATTTT
>TRBJ1-2|few|TRBV2|TRBD1
CASSYRTGTYGYTF
TGTGCCAGCAGTTACCGGACAGGCACCTATGGCTACACCTTC
>TRBJ2-3|NA|TRBV7-8|NA
CASIGGSTDTQYF
TGTGCCAGCATTGGCGGGAGCACAGATACGCAGTATTTT
>TRBJ2-2|NA|TRBV14|NA
CASCHGGYNTGELFF
TGTGCCAGCTGCCACGGGGGTTACAACACCGGGGAGCTGTTTTTT
>TRBJ1-1|NA|TRBV7-9|NA
CASSRSQGMNTEAFF
TGTGCCAGCAGCCGTAGCCAGGGCATGAACACTGAAGCTTTCTTT
>TRBJ2-7|medium-sized|TRBV28|NA
CASSHLGMDTLGDEQYF
TGTGCCAGCAGCCATCTTGGGATGGACACCCTTGGCGACGAGCAGTACTTC
>TRBJ2-3|NA|TRBV5-1|TRBD1
CASSGTGGRTDTQYF
TGCGCCAGCAGCGGCACAGGGGGCCGGACAGATACGCAGTATTTT
>TRBJ1-3|NA|TRBV12-2|NA
CASRQPTGGDGNTIYF
TGTGCAAGTCGCCAACCGACAGGGGGCGATGGAAACACCATATATTTT
>TRBJ1-4|few|TRBV19|TRBD1
CASSASRTGGREKLFF
TGTGCCAGTAGTGCCTCCCGGACAGGTGGCCGGGAAAAACTGTTTTTT
>TRBJ2-2|NA|TRBV29-1|NA
CSCSGSEGGTGELFF
TGCAGCTGCTCCGGGAGCGAAGGAGGCACCGGGGAGCTGTTTTTT
>TRBJ1-3|NA|TRBV28|TRBD1
CASSLWTGAVRSGNTIYF
TGTGCCAGCAGTTTATGGACAGGGGCCGTTCGCTCTGGAAACACCATATATTTT
>TRBJ2-3|once|TRBV5-1|TRBD1
CASSDQGQGVTDTQYF
TGCGCCAGCAGCGATCAGGGACAGGGGGTCACAGATACGCAGTATTTT
>TRBJ2-2|NA|TRBV2|NA
CASSGADAGWELFF
TGTGCCAGCAGTGGAGCGGATGCGGGCTGGGAGCTGTTTTTT
>TRBJ2-2|NA|TRBV18|NA
CASSRDSVAELFF
TGTGCCAGCTCCAGGGATTCGGTCGCGGAGCTGTTTTTT
>TRBJ1-6|NA|TRBV30|NA
CAWSGLDFTPLHF
TGTGCCTGGAGCGGACTGGATTTTACACCCCTCCACTTT
>TRBJ2-7|NA|TRBV5-1|TRBD2
CASRTSGGREQYF
TGCGCCAGCAGAACTAGCGGGGGGCGCGAGCAGTACTTC
>TRBJ2-7|NA|TRBV9|NA
CASSVSGLSSYEQYF
TGTGCCAGCAGCGTAAGCGGTCTTTCCTCCTACGAGCAGTACTTC
>TRBJ1-3|few|TRBV5-5|NA
CASSFKTGTLLGNTIYF
TGTGCCAGCAGCTTCAAAACAGGGACGTTACTCGGAAACACCATATATTTT
>TRBJ2-5|NA|TRBV4-1|TRBD2
CASSQEWGSGGAAETQYF
TGCGCCAGCAGCCAAGAATGGGGAAGCGGGGGGGCCGCTGAGACCCAGTACTTC
>TRBJ1-3|NA|TRBV4-1|NA
CASSHPPGWGLPGNTIYF
TGCGCCAGCAGCCACCCCCCCGGGTGGGGGCTCCCTGGAAACACCATATATTTT
>TRBJ1-5|once|TRBV7-2|NA
CASSRYRVENQPQHF
TGTGCCAGCAGCCGATACAGGGTCGAGAATCAGCCCCAGCATTTT
>TRBJ2-3|NA|TRBV4-2|NA
CASSQDLLPRGDTQYF
TGTGCCAGCAGCCAAGATTTGCTACCCCGGGGGGATACGCAGTATTTT
>TRBJ1-5|once|TRBV6-5|NA
CASSYGGVGQPQHF
TGTGCCAGCAGTTACGGAGGGGTTGGACAGCCCCAGCATTTT
>TRBJ1-2|medium-sized|TRBV27|NA
CASSFSVNYGYTF
TGTGCCAGCAGTTTCTCGGTTAACTATGGCTACACCTTC
>TRBJ1-3|NA|TRBV6-6|NA
CAGSGGSGNTIYF
TGTGCCGGTTCGGGGGGCTCGGGAAACACCATATATTTT
>TRBJ2-6|NA|TRBV11-3|NA
CASSLGGGSGANVLTF
TGTGCCAGCAGCTTAGGGGGAGGCTCTGGGGCCAACGTCCTGACTTTC
>TRBJ2-1|NA|TRBV18|NA
CASSPGGGDEQFF
TGTGCCAGCTCACCGGGGGGAGGCGATGAGCAGTTCTTC
>TRBJ1-2|NA|TRBV6-1|NA
CAGSTRYGGYTF
TGTGCCGGTTCGACCAGGTATGGTGGCTACACCTTC
>TRBJ1-4|NA|TRBV6-1|TRBD1
CASSEYRGTEKLFF
TGTGCCAGCAGTGAATACAGGGGGACAGAAAAACTGTTTTTT
>TRBJ2-6|NA|TRBV19|NA
CASSLKGVPGANVLTF
TGTGCCAGTAGCCTAAAAGGGGTCCCCGGGGCCAACGTCCTGACTTTC
>TRBJ2-1|NA|TRBV29-1|TRBD2
CSVGVAGGVEEQFF
TGCAGCGTTGGGGTAGCGGGAGGGGTGGAGGAGCAGTTCTTC
>TRBJ2-3|NA|TRBV25-1|TRBD2
CASSDSPGRGVGTDTQYF
TGTGCCAGCAGTGATTCACCCGGACGGGGGGTCGGCACAGATACGCAGTATTTT
>TRBJ2-6|NA|TRBV4-2|TRBD2
CASSLTASGRASGANVLTF
TGTGCCAGCAGCCTCACTGCTAGCGGGAGGGCCTCTGGGGCCAACGTCCTGACTTTC
>TRBJ2-5|NA|TRBV6-5|NA
CASSSLETQYF
TGTGCCAGCAGTTCCCTGGAGACCCAGTACTTC
>TRBJ2-1|NA|TRBV7-7|NA
CASSSGTYNEQFF
TGTGCTAGCAGCTCCGGGACCTACAATGAGCAGTTCTTC
>TRBJ1-1|NA|TRBV20-1|NA
CSASYREAFF
TGCAGTGCTAGCTACCGTGAAGCTTTCTTT
>TRBJ2-1|NA|TRBV2|TRBD2
CASSELAGSYNEQFF
TGTGCCAGCAGTGAACTAGCGGGCTCCTACAATGAGCAGTTCTTC
>TRBJ2-2|once|TRBV4-2|TRBD2
CASSQEGLAVTGELFF
TGTGCCAGCAGCCAAGAAGGTCTAGCGGTCACCGGGGAGCTGTTTTTT
>TRBJ2-4|NA|TRBV10-1|TRBD1
CASPRGQRKAKNIQYF
TGCGCCAGCCCTAGGGGGCAGAGGAAAGCCAAAAACATTCAGTACTTC
>TRBJ1-2|NA|TRBV4-1|TRBD1
CASSLDRDLGYTF
TGCGCCAGCAGCCTGGACAGGGATCTCGGCTACACCTTC
>TRBJ1-2|NA|TRBV6-4|TRBD1
CASSAPGTGGGYTF
TGTGCCAGCAGTGCCCCCGGGACAGGCGGTGGCTACACCTTC